Following are 16 T cell receptor beta chains from one sample sequenced in a study of shared clonotypes between healthy human individuals. Sequencing used immunoSEQ multiplex PCR; TCRdb keeps in-frame clones, though not all of them. This sample carries about 330,000 clones, over 65% of them seen once, and the ten largest clones take approximately 10%. The sequenced sample consisted of memory CD4+ T cells sorted from blood. As for subset: CD45RA-negative fraction. Receptors originate from a man under 40 in good health.

V gene TRBV7-9 combines with J gene TRBJ1-4, with no clear D. The V gene's germline CDR1 is SEHNR and CDR2 FQNEAQ (reference sequence). The CDR3 extends over 13 amino acids. Trimming pared 2 bases from V and 4 bases from J, leaving 5 bases between. The CDR3 protein is CASSLRVNEKLFF. CDR3 DNA: TGTGCCAGCAGCTTACGAGTTAATGAAAAACTGTTTTTT.

Here the CDR3 reads CASSFRSGEEKLFF. CDR3 nucleotide sequence: TGTGCCAGCAGCTTTAGGTCAGGGGAAGAAAAACTGTTTTTT. J is TRBJ1-4 and V is TRBV5-5; TRBD1 is a possible D gene (6 bases). Looked up from germline, CDR1 is SGHKS and CDR2 is YYEKEE (reference sequence). Deletions cut 2 bases from V and 8 bases from J, with 13 bases between. This CDR3 region has 14 residues.

V and J are TRBV18 and TRBJ2-1; 8 nucleotides agree with TRBD1. Trimming at V came to 4 bases and at J to 9 bases, leaving 8 bases not matched to a gene. This CDR3 has 14 amino acids. The germline V gene encodes CDR1 KGHSH and CDR2 LQKENI. The CDR3 DNA reads TGTGCCAGCTCACTTTCCAGGGGGCAGAGTGAGCAGTTCTTC. Translated, it gives CASSLSRGQSEQFF.

This chain connects TRBV2 to TRBJ1-5, with D hard to call. This CDR3 spans 13 amino acids. Trimming stripped 9 bases from V and 7 bases from J, with 16 bases between. CDR1 is SNHLY, CDR2 FYNNEI, per germline. The CDR3 is CASTYTPRQPQHF. Here the CDR3 DNA reads TGTGCCAGTACCTATACCCCTCGGCAGCCCCAGCATTTT.

In this sample, this clone turned up a few times. The CDR3 DNA sequence: TGTGCCAGCAGGGGTCCCAACAGGGTCACCGGGGAGCTGTTTTTT. Amino acid sequence: CASRGPNRVTGELFF. The genes are TRBV2 and TRBJ2-2; tentative D call: TRBD1 (6 bases). Germline V gene data show CDR1 as SNHLY and CDR2 as FYNNEI. Trimming cost V 6 bases and J 4 bases, with 15 bases left between them. The CDR3 contains 15 residues.

This chain joins TRBV14 and TRBJ2-7; D unclear. Trimming took off 0 bases at V and 1 base at J, with 7 bases between the two ends. The CDR3 runs to 14 residues. Germline assignment: CDR1 SGHDN and CDR2 FVKESK. The CDR3 protein is CASSQETVSYEQYF. The CDR3 nucleotides read TGTGCCAGCAGCCAAGAGACGGTATCCTACGAGCAGTACTTC.

The chain links TRBV7-9 to TRBJ2-5; 8 bases line up with TRBD1. The CDR3 runs 16 residues. Germline lookup yields CDR1 SEHNR and CDR2 FQNEAQ (reference sequence). The J segment lost 8 bases and the V segment lost 5 bases, leaving 16 bases of the junction unmatched. For the CDR3, the DNA is TGTGCCAGCAGCCCGAACCCTCCGGGACAGGTGGAAACCCAGTACTTC. This encodes CASSPNPPGQVETQYF.

This clone was detected once. The chain joins TRBV18 to TRBJ2-2, with D perhaps matching TRBD1 (5 bases). Germline CDR1 KGHSH, CDR2 LQKENI. V was shortened by 3 bases and J by 4 bases, with 12 bases between the two germline ends. This CDR3 contains 15 residues. The CDR3 here is CASSPVTAVTGELFF. CDR3 DNA: TGTGCCAGCTCACCCGTGACAGCAGTCACCGGGGAGCTGTTTTTT.

This clone appeared a few times. The V call is TRBV5-1, the J call TRBJ1-4; D unresolved. Per germline, CDR1 SGHRS and CDR2 YFSETQ. The CDR3 length is 15 residues. V was trimmed by 0 bases and J by 8 bases, leaving 14 bases between them. The CDR3 nucleotides read TGCGCCAGCAGCTTGGTCGGGGTTTTTTCGGAAAAACTGTTTTTT. Translation gives CASSLVGVFSEKLFF.

DNA for the CDR3: TGTGCCAGCAGTGAAAGCTCCCTAGAAGGAAACACCATATATTTT. It translates to CASSESSLEGNTIYF. The rearrangement joins TRBV6-1 to TRBJ1-3; D is unclear. There are 15 residues in the CDR3. Germline V lookup: CDR1 MNHNS, CDR2 SASEGT. Trimming removed 2 bases at V and 4 bases at J, with 12 bases between.

The chain employs TRBV11-2 and TRBJ1-2; possible D gene TRBD1, 6 bases. The CDR3 is made up of 16 amino acids. The germline V gene encodes CDR1 SGHAT and CDR2 FQNNGV. The V end was cut by 4 bases, the J end by 4 bases, with 19 bases between. Written as DNA, the CDR3 is TGTGCCAGCAGCTCCTATCCCGCGGTAGGGGGCTATGGCTACACCTTC. It specifies CASSSYPAVGGYGYTF.

This chain connects TRBV5-4 to TRBJ2-5; D is undetermined. V gave up 1 base and J gave up 5 bases, with 6 bases separating them. In germline, CDR1 is SGHNT, CDR2 YYREEE (reference sequence). This CDR3 is 12 amino acids long. The chain's CDR3 is CASSLWHETQYF. CDR3 DNA: TGTGCCAGCAGCTTGTGGCACGAGACCCAGTACTTC.

The chain is built from TRBV7-9 and TRBJ1-5; no reliable D call. Germline V CDR1 and CDR2: SEHNR, FQNEAQ (reference sequence). Trimming shortened V by 5 bases and J by 2 bases, and 13 bases separated the two germline ends. The CDR3 runs 15 residues. Here the CDR3 DNA reads TGTGCCAGCAGCCCCGGGAAAGCGGGCAATCAGCCCCAGCATTTT. Translated, it gives CASSPGKAGNQPQHF.

The genes are TRBV2 and TRBJ2-1; D gene ambiguous. CDR1 is SNHLY and CDR2 is FYNNEI in the germline V gene. This CDR3 has 15 amino acids. Trimming removed 5 bases at V and 4 bases at J, with 15 bases between. The CDR3 region has the DNA TGTGCCAGCAGTTTCTCACAAGCTAGTTACAATGAGCAGTTCTTC. It codes for CASSFSQASYNEQFF.

The rearrangement uses TRBV6-5 and TRBJ2-7; D possibly matches TRBD1 or TRBD2 (5 bases each). Trimming cost V 6 bases and J 4 bases, with 16 bases left between them. The CDR3 consists of 14 residues. Germline-derived CDR1 and CDR2 are MNHEY and SVGAGI. The CDR3 sequence: CASSGAPVIYEQYF. The CDR3 DNA is TGTGCCAGCAGCGGGGCCCCCGTTATATACGAGCAGTACTTC.

V is TRBV4-1 and J is TRBJ1-1; D is uncertain. V gave up 0 bases and J gave up 7 bases, with 12 bases separating them. Germline V CDR1 and CDR2: MGHRA, YSYEKL. There are 14 residues in the CDR3. DNA of the CDR3: TGCGCCAGCAGCCAAGATTTAATTTCGAGTGAAGCTTTCTTT. Its translation: CASSQDLISSEAFF.